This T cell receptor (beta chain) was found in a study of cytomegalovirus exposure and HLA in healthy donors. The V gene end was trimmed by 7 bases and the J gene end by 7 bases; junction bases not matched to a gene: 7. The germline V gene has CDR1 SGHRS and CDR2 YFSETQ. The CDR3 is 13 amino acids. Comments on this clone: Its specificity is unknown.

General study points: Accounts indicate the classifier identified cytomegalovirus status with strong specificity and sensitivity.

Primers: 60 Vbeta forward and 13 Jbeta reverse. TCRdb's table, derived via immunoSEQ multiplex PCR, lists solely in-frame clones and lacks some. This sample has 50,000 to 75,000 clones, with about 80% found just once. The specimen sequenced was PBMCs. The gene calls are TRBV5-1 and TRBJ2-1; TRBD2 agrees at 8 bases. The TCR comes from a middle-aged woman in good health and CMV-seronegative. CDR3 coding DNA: TGCGCCAGCGCAGGACTAGCAGAGAATGAGCAGTTCTTC. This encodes CASAGLAENEQFF.